This TCR beta chain is from a study of T-cell memory formation after mild COVID-19. About the study: The study found TCR clusters largely donor specific.

Germline values: CDR1 MNHNS, CDR2 SASEGT. Trimming took 5 bases from V and 3 from J, leaving 14 bases between them. The CDR3 extends over 14 amino acids. MiXCR was run by TCRdb on the 5' RACE reads, yielding one entry per CDR3 protein. The table lists roughly 410,000 distinct CDR3 sequences, roughly a quarter of them singletons. J is TRBJ2-7 and V is TRBV6-1; a weak D match, TRBD1 (5 bases). The sequencing sample was made of PBMCs or a T cell subset sorted from them (not recorded which). This TCR came from an adult woman who had mild COVID-19 (a few samples of this study predate the infection). Cell type and time point are not known. In DNA, the CDR3 is TGTGCCAGCAGTCCTCAGGGTCCCCGCTACGAGCAGTACTTC. It translates to CASSPQGPRYEQYF.